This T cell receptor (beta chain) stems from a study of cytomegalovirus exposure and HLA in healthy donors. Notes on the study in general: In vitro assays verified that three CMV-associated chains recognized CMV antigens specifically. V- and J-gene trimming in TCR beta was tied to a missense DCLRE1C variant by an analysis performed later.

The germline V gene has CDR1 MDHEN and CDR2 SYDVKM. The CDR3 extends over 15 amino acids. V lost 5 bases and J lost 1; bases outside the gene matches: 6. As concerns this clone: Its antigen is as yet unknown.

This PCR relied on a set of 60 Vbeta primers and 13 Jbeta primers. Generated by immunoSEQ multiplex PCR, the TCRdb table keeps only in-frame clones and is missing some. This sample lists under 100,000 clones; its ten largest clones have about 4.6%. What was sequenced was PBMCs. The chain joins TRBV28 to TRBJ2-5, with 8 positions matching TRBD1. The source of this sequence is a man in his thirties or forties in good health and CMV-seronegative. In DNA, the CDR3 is TGTGCCAGCAGTCCGGACAGGGCAGTCCAAGAGACCCAGTACTTC. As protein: CASSPDRAVQETQYF.